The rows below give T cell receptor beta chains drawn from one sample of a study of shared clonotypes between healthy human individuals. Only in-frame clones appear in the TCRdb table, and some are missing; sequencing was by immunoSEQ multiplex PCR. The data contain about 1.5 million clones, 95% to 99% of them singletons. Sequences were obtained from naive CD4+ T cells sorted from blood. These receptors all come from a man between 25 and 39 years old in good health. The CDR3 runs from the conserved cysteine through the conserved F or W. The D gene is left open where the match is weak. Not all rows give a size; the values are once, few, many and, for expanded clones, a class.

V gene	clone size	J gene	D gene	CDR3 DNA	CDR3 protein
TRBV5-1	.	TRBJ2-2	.	TGCGCCAGCAGCTACTCCGGAACAGTAAACACCGGGGAGCTGTTTTTT	CASSYSGTVNTGELFF
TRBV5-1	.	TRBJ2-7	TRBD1	TGCGCCAGCAGCTTGGGGGGACAGAACTACGAGCAGTACTTC	CASSLGGQNYEQYF
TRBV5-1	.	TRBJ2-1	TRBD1	TGCGCCAGCAGCTTGGTAACAGGGGTCAATGAGCAGTTCTTC	CASSLVTGVNEQFF
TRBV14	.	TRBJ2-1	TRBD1	TGTGCCAGCAGCCAAAGACCGGGACAGGGGCCCTACAATGAGCAGTTCTTC	CASSQRPGQGPYNEQFF
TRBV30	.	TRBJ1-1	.	TGTGCCTGGACTTGGGCTGGGGGCACTGAAGCTTTCTTT	CAWTWAGGTEAFF
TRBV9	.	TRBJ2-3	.	TGTGCCAGCAGCGTAGAGGGGGGCGCAGCGCAGTATTTT	CASSVEGGAAQYF
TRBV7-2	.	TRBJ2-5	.	TGTGCCAGCAGCTTAAGGGTCCGGGAGACCCAGTACTTC	CASSLRVRETQYF
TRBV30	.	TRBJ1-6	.	TGTGCCTGGGGGGGGCCAGGGAATTCACCCCTCCACTTT	CAWGGPGNSPLHF
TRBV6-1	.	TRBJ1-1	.	TGTGCCAGCAGTGAAATTTTAGCAGGGTCTGAAGCTTTCTTT	CASSEILAGSEAFF
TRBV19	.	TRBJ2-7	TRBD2	TGTGCCAGTAGTACCCCCCGACTAGCGGGAGTTCGGGGCGAGCAGTACTTC	CASSTPRLAGVRGEQYF
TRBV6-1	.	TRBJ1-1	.	TGTGCCAGCAGTGGGTTGAATTTGAACACTGAAGCTTTCTTT	CASSGLNLNTEAFF
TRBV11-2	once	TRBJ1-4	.	TGTGCCAGCAGCGCGTTTCAGACTGCAACTAATGAAAAACTGTTTTTT	CASSAFQTATNEKLFF
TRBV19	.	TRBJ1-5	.	TGTGCCAGTAGTACGGACAGCAATCAGCCCCAGCATTTT	CASSTDSNQPQHF
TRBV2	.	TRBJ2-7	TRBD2	TGTGCCAGCATGGGGATAGCGGGCACCTACGAGCAGTACTTC	CASMGIAGTYEQYF
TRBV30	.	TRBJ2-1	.	TGTGCCTGGAGTCCCGGGAGCATATATGAGCAGTTCTTC	CAWSPGSIYEQFF
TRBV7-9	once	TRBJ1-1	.	TGTGCCAGCAGTCAAGCCGGGTGGAACACTGAAGCTTTCTTT	CASSQAGWNTEAFF
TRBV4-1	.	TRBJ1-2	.	TGCGCCAGCAGCCAAGTACTAGGACACTTTAACTATGGCTACACCTTC	CASSQVLGHFNYGYTF
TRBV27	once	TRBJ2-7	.	TGTGCCAGCAGTAAAGGCCAGAGCTCCTACGAGCAGTACTTC	CASSKGQSSYEQYF
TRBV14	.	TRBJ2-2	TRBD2	TGTGCCAGCACCCTTGGCGGGAGCGCAGGCACCGGGGAGCTGTTTTTT	CASTLGGSAGTGELFF
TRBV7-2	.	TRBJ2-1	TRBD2	TGTGCCAGCAGCTTTTCACCGGGACTAGCGGGAGGGTCGAGGAATGAGCAGTTCTTC	CASSFSPGLAGGSRNEQFF
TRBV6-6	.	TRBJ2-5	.	TGTGCCAGCAGTTTATACAGGGCAGAGACCCAGTACTTC	CASSLYRAETQYF
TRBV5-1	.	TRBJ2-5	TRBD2	TGCGCCAGCAGCTTTTCTAGCGGGGGGCAAGAGACCCAGTACTTC	CASSFSSGGQETQYF
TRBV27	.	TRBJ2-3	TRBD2	TGTGCCAGCAGTTTTCGTCTAGCGGGAGGTAGCACAGATACGCAGTATTTT	CASSFRLAGGSTDTQYF
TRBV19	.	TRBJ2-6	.	TGTGCCAGTAGTATTTCCGTGGTTCTGTCGCCGGGTTTGACTGGGGCCAACGTCCTGACTTTC	CASSISVVLSPGLTGANVLTF
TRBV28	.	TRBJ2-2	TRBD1	TGTGCCAGCACTACAGGGGGGAACCTCGGGGAGCTGTTTTTT	CASTTGGNLGELFF
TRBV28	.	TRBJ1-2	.	TGTGCCAGCAGTCAAGCCTTTCCGTCTGGCTACACCTTC	CASSQAFPSGYTF
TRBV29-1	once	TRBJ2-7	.	TGCAGCGTTGAAGGCCCGGGACAATTTTCCTACGAGCAGTACTTC	CSVEGPGQFSYEQYF
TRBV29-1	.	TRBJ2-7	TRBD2	TGCAGCGCTAGGGGCGGAGCGGGAGGGCAAGTCGGGGAGCAGTACTTC	CSARGGAGGQVGEQYF
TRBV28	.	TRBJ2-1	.	TGTGCCAGCCAAAAATGGGATGAGCAGTTCTTC	CASQKWDEQFF
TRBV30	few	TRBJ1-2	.	TGTGCCTGGAGGGGGGCCGATTATGGCTACACCTTC	CAWRGADYGYTF
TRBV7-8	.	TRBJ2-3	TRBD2	TGTGCCAGCAGCCCCCGGATAGCGGGAAATACGCAGTATTTT	CASSPRIAGNTQYF
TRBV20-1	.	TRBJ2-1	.	TGCAGTGCTAGCCCCGAGAATGAGCAGTTCTTC	CSASPENEQFF
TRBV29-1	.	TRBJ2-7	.	TGCACCCTTGGGGCAGGCCTGCGGCAGTACTTC	CTLGAGLRQYF
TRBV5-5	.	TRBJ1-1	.	TGTGCCAGCAGCTTCACGGCCACACAGGGCGCCACTGAAGCTTTCTTT	CASSFTATQGATEAFF
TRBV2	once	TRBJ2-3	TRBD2	TGTGCCAGCAGTAGAAACAGCGGGAGAGGTGTTGGCCCAGATACGCAGTATTTT	CASSRNSGRGVGPDTQYF
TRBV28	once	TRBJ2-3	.	TGTGCCAGCAGTGCGGCTGCCACAGATACGCAGTATTTT	CASSAAATDTQYF
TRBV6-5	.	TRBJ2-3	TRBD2	TGTGCCAGCAGCGCAACGGGAGGGTGGAGAGATACGCAGTATTTT	CASSATGGWRDTQYF
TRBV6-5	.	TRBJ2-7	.	TGTGCCAGCAGAAGGCAGGTCCGGGACCCCTCGGGTTGGTACTTC	CASRRQVRDPSGWYF
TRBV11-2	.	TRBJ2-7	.	TGTGCCAGCAGCTTAGGGCAAACCTACGAGCAGTACTTC	CASSLGQTYEQYF
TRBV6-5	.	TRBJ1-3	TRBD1	TGTGCCAGCAGACGGGACAGCACTGGAAACACCATATATTTT	CASRRDSTGNTIYF